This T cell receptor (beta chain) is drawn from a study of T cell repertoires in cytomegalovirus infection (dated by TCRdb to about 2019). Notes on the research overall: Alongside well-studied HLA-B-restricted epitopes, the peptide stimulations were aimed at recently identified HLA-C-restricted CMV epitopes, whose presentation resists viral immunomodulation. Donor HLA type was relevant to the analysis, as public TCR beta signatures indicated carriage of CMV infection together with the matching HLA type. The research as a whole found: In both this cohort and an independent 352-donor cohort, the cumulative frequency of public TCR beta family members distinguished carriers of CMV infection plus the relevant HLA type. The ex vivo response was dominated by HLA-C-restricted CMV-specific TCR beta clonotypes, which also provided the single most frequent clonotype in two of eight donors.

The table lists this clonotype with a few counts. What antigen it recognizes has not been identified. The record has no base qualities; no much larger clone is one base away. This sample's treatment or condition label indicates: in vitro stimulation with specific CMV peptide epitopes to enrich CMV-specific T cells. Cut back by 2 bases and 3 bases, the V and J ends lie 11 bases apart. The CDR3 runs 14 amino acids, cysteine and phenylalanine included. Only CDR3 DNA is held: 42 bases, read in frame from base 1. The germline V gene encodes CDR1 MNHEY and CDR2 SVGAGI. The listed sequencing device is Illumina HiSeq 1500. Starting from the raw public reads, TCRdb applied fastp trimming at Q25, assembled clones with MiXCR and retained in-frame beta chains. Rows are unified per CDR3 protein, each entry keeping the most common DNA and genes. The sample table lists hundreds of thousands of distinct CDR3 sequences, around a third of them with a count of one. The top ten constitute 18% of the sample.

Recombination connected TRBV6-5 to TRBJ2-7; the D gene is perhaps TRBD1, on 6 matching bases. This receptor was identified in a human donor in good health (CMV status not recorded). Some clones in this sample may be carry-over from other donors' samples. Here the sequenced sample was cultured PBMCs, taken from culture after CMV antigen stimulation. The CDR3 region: CASSYETGGYEQYF. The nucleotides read TGTGCCAGCAGTTACGAGACAGGAGGCTACGAGCAGTACTTC.